A selection of T cell receptor beta chains follows, all from one sample in a study of resident and recirculating memory T cells in vitiligo. Assay: immunoSEQ multiplex PCR; the TCRdb copy retains only in-frame clones and omits some. The table shows tens of thousands of clones, with roughly 92% occurring only once. The sample comprised blood. Every receptor here comes from a male donor with vitiligo. CDR3s include the opening cysteine and the closing phenylalanine or tryptophan. Each record gives: CDR3 protein, CDR3 DNA, clone size, J gene, D gene, V gene. D genes are given only for firm matches. Expanded clones are given a class, and other clones once, few, many or no size at all.

CDR3 protein: CAIINELNTEAFF; CDR3 DNA: TGTGCCATCATAAACGAGTTGAACACTGAAGCTTTCTTT; clone size: NA; J gene: TRBJ1-1; D gene: NA; V gene: TRBV10-3
CDR3 protein: CASSPGYQETQYF; CDR3 DNA: TGTGCCAGCAGCCCAGGGTACCAAGAGACCCAGTACTTC; clone size: NA; J gene: TRBJ2-5; D gene: NA; V gene: TRBV7-3
CDR3 protein: CASTQSGAGNTIYF; CDR3 DNA: TGTGCCAGCACCCAGTCGGGGGCTGGAAACACCATATATTTT; clone size: few; J gene: TRBJ1-3; D gene: NA; V gene: TRBV9
CDR3 protein: CASSYYRGNTEAFF; CDR3 DNA: TGTGCCAGCAGCTATTACAGGGGAAACACTGAAGCTTTCTTT; clone size: NA; J gene: TRBJ1-1; D gene: TRBD1; V gene: TRBV11-2
CDR3 protein: CASSKKWRERGETQYF; CDR3 DNA: TGTGCCAGCAGCAAAAAATGGAGGGAGAGGGGAGAGACCCAGTACTTC; clone size: NA; J gene: TRBJ2-5; D gene: NA; V gene: TRBV7-6
CDR3 protein: CASSPRQGRSGANVLTF; CDR3 DNA: TGTGCCAGCAGCCCTAGACAGGGCCGCTCTGGGGCCAACGTCCTGACTTTC; clone size: NA; J gene: TRBJ2-6; D gene: TRBD1; V gene: TRBV7-3
CDR3 protein: CASSPSYEQFF; CDR3 DNA: TGTGCCAGCTCACCCTCTTATGAGCAGTTCTTC; clone size: once; J gene: TRBJ2-1; D gene: NA; V gene: TRBV18
CDR3 protein: CASSQETGNEQFF; CDR3 DNA: TGTGCCAGCAGCCAAGAAACAGGCAATGAGCAGTTCTTC; clone size: NA; J gene: TRBJ2-1; D gene: NA; V gene: TRBV4-2
CDR3 protein: CASSFGGYNEQFF; CDR3 DNA: TGTGCCAGCAGCTTCGGGGGCTACAATGAGCAGTTCTTC; clone size: NA; J gene: TRBJ2-1; D gene: NA; V gene: TRBV5-4
CDR3 protein: CASKYSGNNQPQHF; CDR3 DNA: TGTGCCAGCAAGTACTCAGGGAACAATCAGCCCCAGCATTTT; clone size: NA; J gene: TRBJ1-5; D gene: NA; V gene: TRBV2
CDR3 protein: CAISEGASTDTQYF; CDR3 DNA: TGTGCCATCAGTGAAGGAGCTTCCACAGATACGCAGTATTTT; clone size: NA; J gene: TRBJ2-3; D gene: NA; V gene: TRBV10-3
CDR3 protein: CASSQLVAEKLFF; CDR3 DNA: TGCGCCAGCAGCCAACTTGTAGCCGAAAAACTGTTTTTT; clone size: NA; J gene: TRBJ1-4; D gene: NA; V gene: TRBV4-1
CDR3 protein: CASSNGGFRGPYEQYF; CDR3 DNA: TGTGCCAGCAGCAATGGAGGCTTTCGGGGTCCCTACGAGCAGTACTTC; clone size: NA; J gene: TRBJ2-7; D gene: NA; V gene: TRBV5-8
CDR3 protein: CASSLSVSNTEAFF; CDR3 DNA: TGCGCCAGCAGCTTATCTGTCTCGAACACTGAAGCTTTCTTT; clone size: NA; J gene: TRBJ1-1; D gene: NA; V gene: TRBV5-1
CDR3 protein: CAISKGGVFTDTQYF; CDR3 DNA: TGTGCCATTTCGAAGGGCGGGGTATTTACAGATACGCAGTATTTT; clone size: once; J gene: TRBJ2-3; D gene: NA; V gene: TRBV2
CDR3 protein: CASSHRDRGLRGGELFF; CDR3 DNA: TGCGCCAGCAGCCACCGCGACAGGGGGCTTCGAGGGGGGGAGCTGTTTTTT; clone size: NA; J gene: TRBJ2-2; D gene: TRBD1; V gene: TRBV5-1
CDR3 protein: CASRPGQAYGYTF; CDR3 DNA: TGCGCCAGCAGGCCGGGACAGGCATATGGCTACACCTTC; clone size: NA; J gene: TRBJ1-2; D gene: TRBD1; V gene: TRBV5-1
CDR3 protein: CASSLLYGRSGAFF; CDR3 DNA: TGTGCCAGCAGCTTGTTGTACGGGAGATCGGGAGCTTTCTTT; clone size: NA; J gene: TRBJ1-1; D gene: NA; V gene: TRBV5-8
CDR3 protein: CASSSSGGRTDTQYF; CDR3 DNA: TGTGCCAGCAGTTCTAGCGGGGGGCGAACAGATACGCAGTATTTT; clone size: NA; J gene: TRBJ2-3; D gene: TRBD2; V gene: TRBV27
CDR3 protein: CASSLAGTASGNTIYF; CDR3 DNA: TGTGCCAGCAGCTTAGCGGGGACAGCCTCTGGAAACACCATATATTTT; clone size: NA; J gene: TRBJ1-3; D gene: TRBD1; V gene: TRBV7-2
CDR3 protein: CASSLGSGLYEQYF; CDR3 DNA: TGTGCCAGCAGTTTAGGTTCTGGGCTTTACGAGCAGTACTTC; clone size: NA; J gene: TRBJ2-7; D gene: NA; V gene: TRBV27
CDR3 protein: CASSDPFSNEQFF; CDR3 DNA: TGTGCCAGCAGTGACCCTTTTAGCAATGAGCAGTTCTTC; clone size: NA; J gene: TRBJ2-1; D gene: NA; V gene: TRBV6-4
CDR3 protein: CASSLLSWGSNEKLFF; CDR3 DNA: TGCGCCAGCAGCTTGCTTAGTTGGGGCAGTAATGAAAAACTGTTTTTT; clone size: once; J gene: TRBJ1-4; D gene: NA; V gene: TRBV5-1
CDR3 protein: CASSPGTGYTEAFF; CDR3 DNA: TGTGCCAGCAGCCCCGGCACAGGGTACACTGAAGCTTTCTTT; clone size: once; J gene: TRBJ1-1; D gene: NA; V gene: TRBV7-9
CDR3 protein: CASSEQGAPNEQFF; CDR3 DNA: TGTGCCAGCAGTGAGCAGGGGGCGCCCAATGAGCAGTTCTTC; clone size: NA; J gene: TRBJ2-1; D gene: TRBD1; V gene: TRBV2
CDR3 protein: CASSSTGLFYEQYF; CDR3 DNA: TGTGCCAGCAGCTCAACAGGGCTCTTCTACGAGCAGTACTTC; clone size: NA; J gene: TRBJ2-7; D gene: NA; V gene: TRBV7-9
CDR3 protein: CASSLFEEGEQFF; CDR3 DNA: TGCGCCAGCAGCTTGTTCGAGGAGGGGGAGCAGTTCTTC; clone size: NA; J gene: TRBJ2-1; D gene: NA; V gene: TRBV5-1
CDR3 protein: CASRPWTVSNQPQHF; CDR3 DNA: TGTGCCAGCAGGCCCTGGACAGTAAGCAATCAGCCCCAGCATTTT; clone size: NA; J gene: TRBJ1-5; D gene: NA; V gene: TRBV28
CDR3 protein: CASSPRYGYTF; CDR3 DNA: TGTGCCAGCAGTCCACGGTATGGCTACACCTTC; clone size: NA; J gene: TRBJ1-2; D gene: NA; V gene: TRBV6-6
CDR3 protein: CASSPLGGSKYGYTF; CDR3 DNA: TGCGCCAGCAGCCCCCTGGGAGGCTCGAAATATGGCTACACCTTC; clone size: NA; J gene: TRBJ1-2; D gene: NA; V gene: TRBV4-1
CDR3 protein: CASSQAGSGGPEGDTQYF; CDR3 DNA: TGCGCCAGCAGCCAAGCAGGTAGCGGGGGCCCCGAGGGAGATACGCAGTATTTT; clone size: NA; J gene: TRBJ2-3; D gene: TRBD2; V gene: TRBV4-3
CDR3 protein: CASSRRGTDTQYF; CDR3 DNA: TGCGCCAGCAGCCGACGGGGGACGGATACGCAGTATTTT; clone size: NA; J gene: TRBJ2-3; D gene: NA; V gene: TRBV4-3
CDR3 protein: CAGSGRGVYEQYF; CDR3 DNA: TGTGCCGGCTCCGGGCGGGGGGTTTACGAGCAGTACTTC; clone size: NA; J gene: TRBJ2-7; D gene: TRBD2; V gene: TRBV6-4
CDR3 protein: CASSAGGEQYF; CDR3 DNA: TGTGCCAGCAGTGCAGGGGGCGAGCAGTACTTC; clone size: NA; J gene: TRBJ2-7; D gene: TRBD1; V gene: TRBV2
CDR3 protein: CASSPTSGGSYEQYF; CDR3 DNA: TGTGCCAGCTCTCCGACTAGCGGGGGATCCTACGAGCAGTACTTC; clone size: few; J gene: TRBJ2-7; D gene: TRBD2; V gene: TRBV18
CDR3 protein: CASSTRTSGGATAGANVLTF; CDR3 DNA: TGTGCCAGCAGTACGCGGACTAGCGGGGGGGCAACGGCTGGGGCCAACGTCCTGACTTTC; clone size: NA; J gene: TRBJ2-6; D gene: TRBD2; V gene: TRBV27
CDR3 protein: CASSLTGTGNAFF; CDR3 DNA: TGTGCCAGCAGTTTAACCGGGACAGGGAATGCTTTCTTT; clone size: NA; J gene: TRBJ1-1; D gene: TRBD1; V gene: TRBV27
CDR3 protein: CASSYEGPALEQYF; CDR3 DNA: TGTGCCAGCAGTTACGAGGGCCCCGCCCTCGAGCAGTACTTC; clone size: NA; J gene: TRBJ2-7; D gene: NA; V gene: TRBV6-5
CDR3 protein: CASSYSRTDNEQYF; CDR3 DNA: TGTGCCAGCAGTTACTCGAGGACAGACAACGAGCAGTACTTC; clone size: NA; J gene: TRBJ2-7; D gene: NA; V gene: TRBV6-5
CDR3 protein: CASSNSGVLNTEAFF; CDR3 DNA: TGTGCCAGCAGCAATTCAGGGGTTCTGAACACTGAAGCTTTCTTT; clone size: once; J gene: TRBJ1-1; D gene: NA; V gene: TRBV25-1
CDR3 protein: CASSLRASGGYNEQFF; CDR3 DNA: TGTGCCAGCAGCTTACGCGCTAGCGGGGGGTACAATGAGCAGTTCTTC; clone size: once; J gene: TRBJ2-1; D gene: TRBD2; V gene: TRBV13
CDR3 protein: CASSVGADMQETQYF; CDR3 DNA: TGTGCCAGCAGCGTAGGGGCGGACATGCAAGAGACCCAGTACTTC; clone size: NA; J gene: TRBJ2-5; D gene: NA; V gene: TRBV9
CDR3 protein: CSGKTGSNTEAFF; CDR3 DNA: TGCAGCGGGAAGACAGGCTCGAACACTGAAGCTTTCTTT; clone size: once; J gene: TRBJ1-1; D gene: NA; V gene: TRBV29-1
CDR3 protein: CASSLGQTNQPQHF; CDR3 DNA: TGTGCCAGCAGTCTCGGACAGACAAATCAGCCCCAGCATTTT; clone size: NA; J gene: TRBJ1-5; D gene: NA; V gene: TRBV6-5
CDR3 protein: CAISESGTRDGYTF; CDR3 DNA: TGTGCCATCAGTGAGTCCGGCACCCGGGATGGCTACACCTTC; clone size: NA; J gene: TRBJ1-2; D gene: NA; V gene: TRBV10-3
CDR3 protein: CASSPRTGKNTGELFF; CDR3 DNA: TGCGCCAGCTCTCCCCGGACAGGGAAGAACACCGGGGAGCTGTTTTTT; clone size: NA; J gene: TRBJ2-2; D gene: TRBD1; V gene: TRBV4-1
CDR3 protein: CASSIQGGKNTGELFF; CDR3 DNA: TGTGCCAGTAGTATACAGGGTGGGAAGAACACCGGGGAGCTGTTTTTT; clone size: NA; J gene: TRBJ2-2; D gene: NA; V gene: TRBV19
CDR3 protein: CAWSVLGGAAGNTIYF; CDR3 DNA: TGTGCCTGGAGTGTACTTGGGGGGGCGGCTGGAAACACCATATATTTT; clone size: NA; J gene: TRBJ1-3; D gene: NA; V gene: TRBV30
CDR3 protein: CASSAGGGRTRYNEQFF; CDR3 DNA: TGTGCCAGCAGTGCGGGAGGGGGGCGCACCCGGTACAATGAGCAGTTCTTC; clone size: NA; J gene: TRBJ2-1; D gene: TRBD2; V gene: TRBV5-4
CDR3 protein: CASSTRARGGHEQYF; CDR3 DNA: TGTGCCAGCAGTACCCGGGCCCGGGGAGGGCACGAGCAGTACTTC; clone size: NA; J gene: TRBJ2-7; D gene: TRBD2; V gene: TRBV6-1
CDR3 protein: CASSEDEGLAGAYEQYF; CDR3 DNA: TGTGCCAGCAGTGAAGATGAGGGACTAGCGGGGGCCTACGAGCAGTACTTC; clone size: NA; J gene: TRBJ2-7; D gene: TRBD2; V gene: TRBV2
CDR3 protein: CSVAGQRDYEKLFF; CDR3 DNA: TGCAGCGTGGCCGGACAGAGGGATTACGAAAAACTGTTTTTT; clone size: once; J gene: TRBJ1-4; D gene: NA; V gene: TRBV29-1
CDR3 protein: CASSQLLAGGREQYF; CDR3 DNA: TGCGCCAGCAGCCAACTACTAGCGGGGGGAAGAGAGCAGTACTTC; clone size: NA; J gene: TRBJ2-7; D gene: TRBD2; V gene: TRBV4-3